Listed here are 30 T cell receptor beta chains from one sample, sequenced in a study of T cell clusters in autoimmune cytopenias. Multiplex touch-down PCR amplified TRB using TRB-A and TRB-B pools in one tube. TCRdb reanalyzed the multiplex PCR reads and collapses them to one entry per CDR3 protein, without DNA. The sample has some 3,500 distinct CDR3 sequences. About 37,500 genome equivalents of blood DNA were amplified for TRB. The sequencing input was peripheral blood. These receptor sequences come from a human donor with an autoimmune cytopenia or autoimmune hepatitis (not recorded which).

This clonotype registers medium-sized by frequency. This chain joins TRBV7-9 and TRBJ2-3. This CDR3 is 14 amino acids long. Germline CDR1 SEHNR, CDR2 FQNEAQ (reference sequence). The CDR3 spells CASSQASLVDTQYF.

This clonotype is classed as medium-sized by frequency. This chain uses TRBV24-1 with TRBJ1-5; TCRdb names TRBD1, which stays unverified in the absence of DNA. Germline V gene sequence: CDR1 KGHDR, CDR2 SFDVKD. This CDR3 has 14 residues. CDR3 amino acids: CATSAGQKRQPQHF.

According to its frequency, this clonotype is medium-sized. The chain couples TRBV7-9 to TRBJ2-3. Germline loops: CDR1 SEHNR, CDR2 FQNEAQ (reference sequence). CDR3 size: 12 residues. The CDR3 loop is CATGGSTDTQYF.

This clonotype is labeled medium-sized (0.01 to 0.1%) based on frequency. The CDR3 region is CASSLRGSGYEQFF. The chain couples TRBV27 to TRBJ2-1; the TCRdb D gene call, TRBD2, has no DNA to confirm it. This CDR3 has 14 residues. In germline, CDR1 is MNHEY, CDR2 SMNVEV (reference sequence).

This clonotype is deemed medium-sized by its frequency. This sequence joins TRBV12-3 or TRBV12-4 and TRBJ2-7; lacking DNA, the TRBD1 call made by TCRdb goes unchecked. This CDR3 is 12 amino acids long. The CDR3 here is CASKAGDYEQYF.

This clonotype shows up as medium-sized (0.01 to 0.1%) by frequency. V is TRBV10-3 and J is TRBJ2-1; TCRdb designates TRBD2, a call that cannot be tested without DNA. CDR1 is ENHRY, CDR2 SYGVKD, per germline. The CDR3 contains 15 residues. The CDR3 region is CAISTSGSSYNEQFF.

Its frequency marks this clonotype as medium-sized (0.01 to 0.1%). The chain recombines TRBV14 with TRBJ2-7; TCRdb's assignment of TRBD1 cannot be checked, as there is no DNA. Germline-derived CDR1 and CDR2 are SGHDN and FVKESK. The CDR3 loop spans 13 amino acids. This chain's CDR3 is CASSQPQGSEQYF.

This clonotype is deemed medium-sized by its frequency. This chain links TRBV6-5 with TRBJ2-1; TCRdb indicates TRBD2, and absent DNA this call remains unverified. The CDR3 loop spans 21 amino acids. Germline V gives CDR1 MNHEY, CDR2 SVGAGI. CDR3 loop: CASSYSIKGLAGGQPNNEQFF.

This clonotype is deemed medium-sized by its frequency. The rearrangement links TRBV15 to TRBJ2-7. Germline CDR1 reads LNHNV; CDR2 reads YYDKDF (reference sequence). The CDR3 sequence is 15 residues long. CDR3 protein: CATSSASGRSYEQYF.

This clonotype is deemed medium-sized by its frequency. The J gene is TRBJ1-5, the V gene TRBV5-6; TCRdb's assignment of TRBD1 cannot be checked, as there is no DNA. This CDR3 contains 15 residues. CDR1 is SGHDT and CDR2 is YYEEEE in the germline V gene. The CDR3 protein is CASSLFSRADQPQHF.

This clonotype is medium-sized by frequency. The chain recombines TRBV6-5 with TRBJ2-1; TCRdb's D gene call, TRBD1, goes unchecked for lack of DNA. Looked up from germline, CDR1 is MNHEY and CDR2 is SVGAGI. The CDR3 is 11 residues long. CDR3 loop: CASSSGYEQFF.

This clonotype is deemed medium-sized (0.01 to 0.1%) by its frequency. The chain carries TRBV28 and TRBJ2-1; as DNA is missing, the TRBD2 call by TCRdb cannot be tested. The CDR3 covers 15 residues. CDR1 and CDR2 from the germline V gene are MDHEN and SYDVKM. The CDR3 region is CASMQGGTSDHEQFF.

This clonotype is deemed medium-sized by its frequency. This sequence joins TRBV7-3 and TRBJ2-1; lacking DNA, the TRBD1 call made by TCRdb goes unchecked. CDR1 is SGHTA, CDR2 FQGTGA, per germline. This CDR3 contains 15 residues. This chain's CDR3 is CASSLGPGTDNEQFF.

According to its frequency, this clonotype is medium-sized. V usage is TRBV7-2 and J usage is TRBJ2-1; without DNA, the TCRdb call of TRBD1 cannot be checked. CDR1 is SGHTA, CDR2 FQGNSA, per germline. The CDR3 has 14 amino acids. CDR3 in amino acids: CASSQGQGYNEQFF.

According to its frequency, this clonotype is medium-sized (0.01 to 0.1%). V usage is TRBV11-2 and J usage is TRBJ2-5. Per the germline V gene, CDR1 is SGHAT and CDR2 is FQNNGV. This CDR3 contains 13 residues. The CDR3 reads CASSLGYGETQYF.

This clonotype is medium-sized (0.01 to 0.1%) by frequency. This chain uses TRBV7-9 with TRBJ1-3; TCRdb's D gene call, TRBD1, goes unchecked for lack of DNA. The CDR3 consists of 12 residues. The V gene's germline CDR1 is SEHNR and CDR2 FQNEAQ (reference sequence). CDR3 region: CASGDVGNTIYF.

This clonotype is called medium-sized (0.01 to 0.1%) based on its frequency. V is TRBV15 and J is TRBJ2-3. Germline-derived CDR1 and CDR2 are LNHNV and YYDKDF (reference sequence). The CDR3 runs to 13 residues. The CDR3 protein is CATSRDNTDTQYF.

Judged by frequency, this clonotype is medium-sized. The chain combines TRBV27 with TRBJ2-4; TCRdb's D call, TRBD1, is unchecked because there is no DNA. Germline-derived CDR1 and CDR2 are MNHEY and SMNVEV (reference sequence). The CDR3 consists of 17 residues. CDR3 loop: CASSYSYPGTGKNIQYF.

This clonotype is deemed medium-sized by its frequency. The CDR3 loop is CASSPNFGHGSPLHF. The chain is built from TRBV7-9 and TRBJ1-6. The CDR3 contains 15 residues. The V gene's germline CDR1 is SEHNR and CDR2 FQNEAQ (reference sequence).

This clonotype is called medium-sized based on its frequency. This chain uses TRBV11-1 with TRBJ2-3. CDR3 length: 14 residues. The germline gives CDR1 SGHAT, CDR2 FQDESV (reference sequence). CDR3: CASSVSGPTDTQYF. Full variable domain (remainder filled in from reference TRBV11-1 and TRBJ2-3): EAEVAQSPRYKITEKSQAVAFWCDPISGHATLYWYRQILGQGPELLVQFQDESVVDDSQLPKDRFSAERLKGVDSTLKIQPAELGDSAMYLCASSVSGPTDTQYFGPGTRLTVL.

Considering frequency, this clonotype is medium-sized. The chain couples TRBV7-2 to TRBJ2-3; TCRdb picks TRBD1, but there is no DNA to check that call. The CDR3 consists of 17 residues. Germline V gives CDR1 SGHTA, CDR2 FQGNSA. The CDR3 is CASSLVVGRGSADTQYF.

This clonotype registers medium-sized by frequency. The chain couples TRBV30 to TRBJ2-7. This CDR3 region has 12 residues. CDR1 is GTSNPN and CDR2 is SVGIG in the germline V gene (reference sequence). The chain's CDR3 is CAAGTGLYEQYF. The complete variable domain, with remaining parts taken from reference TRBV30 and TRBJ2-7, reads SQTIHQWPATLVQPVGSPLSLECTVEGTSNPNLYWYRQAAGRGLQLLFYSVGIGQISSEVPQNLSASRPQDRQFILSSKKLLLSDSGFYLCAAGTGLYEQYFGPGTRLTVT.

Measured by frequency, this clonotype is medium-sized. The chain's CDR3 is CAWSDGDPQRGYTF. The genes are TRBV30 and TRBJ1-2. This CDR3 region has 14 residues. CDR1 GTSNPN and CDR2 SVGIG come from the germline V gene (reference sequence).

This clonotype is deemed medium-sized by its frequency. This chain joins TRBV19 and TRBJ2-7; TCRdb selects TRBD1, and the lack of DNA leaves this call unchecked. Germline V lookup: CDR1 LNHDA, CDR2 SQIVND (reference sequence). The CDR3 covers 16 residues. CDR3 loop: CASSIDLGQGAYEQYF.

This clonotype ranks as medium-sized in terms of frequency. This CDR3 reads CATRGLAGPYNEQFF. The chain is built from TRBV15 and TRBJ2-1; TCRdb's assignment of TRBD2 cannot be checked, as there is no DNA. This CDR3 is built from 15 residues. Per the germline V gene, CDR1 is LNHNV and CDR2 is YYDKDF (reference sequence). Variable domain in full (rest from reference TRBV15 and TRBJ2-1): DAMVIQNPRYQVTQFGKPVTLSCSQTLNHNVMYWYQQKSSQAPKLLFHYYDKDFNNEADTPDNFQSRRPNTSFCFLDIRSPGLGDTAMYLCATRGLAGPYNEQFFGPGTRLTVL.

Measured by frequency, this clonotype is medium-sized (0.01 to 0.1%). The chain is built from TRBV6-2 or TRBV6-3 and TRBJ2-5. CDR1 is MNHEY, CDR2 SVGEGT, per germline. The CDR3 runs to 14 residues. The CDR3 loop is CASSYSTSWETQYF.

By frequency, this clonotype is medium-sized. V gene TRBV30 combines with J gene TRBJ1-6; TCRdb returns TRBD1, unconfirmable since there is no DNA. Germline loops: CDR1 GTSNPN, CDR2 SVGIG (reference sequence). This CDR3 has 13 residues. The CDR3 sequence: CAWTRDSYSPLHF.

Measured by frequency, this clonotype is medium-sized. The chain recombines TRBV6-2 or TRBV6-3 with TRBJ1-6; absent DNA, TCRdb's TRBD1 call cannot be checked. The CDR3 has 18 amino acids. Germline values: CDR1 MNHEY, CDR2 SVGEGT. This CDR3 reads CASSSLSGGRGRNSPLHF.

Its frequency marks this clonotype as medium-sized (0.01 to 0.1%). This chain joins TRBV27 and TRBJ2-3; TCRdb proposes TRBD1, but this gene call is untestable without DNA. CDR1 and CDR2 (germline): MNHEY, SMNVEV (reference sequence). This CDR3 is built from 16 residues. CDR3 region: CASSHLPPASTDTQYF.

Its frequency marks this clonotype as medium-sized. The chain links TRBV27 to TRBJ1-6. Looked up from germline, CDR1 is MNHEY and CDR2 is SMNVEV (reference sequence). The CDR3 consists of 12 residues. This CDR3 is CASKPRGSPLHF.